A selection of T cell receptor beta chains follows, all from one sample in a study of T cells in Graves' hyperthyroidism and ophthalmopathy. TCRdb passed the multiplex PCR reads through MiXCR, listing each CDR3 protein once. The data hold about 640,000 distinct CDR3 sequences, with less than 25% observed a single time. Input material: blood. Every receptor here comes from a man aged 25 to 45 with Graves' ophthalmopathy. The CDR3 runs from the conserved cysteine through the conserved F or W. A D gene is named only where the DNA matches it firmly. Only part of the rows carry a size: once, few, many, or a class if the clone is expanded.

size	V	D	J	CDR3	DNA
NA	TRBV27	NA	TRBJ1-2	CASSPAGFRDGYTF	TGTGCCAGCAGTCCGGCGGGGTTCCGGGATGGCTACACCTTC
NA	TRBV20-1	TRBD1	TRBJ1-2	CSARPTGKSGYTF	TGCAGTGCTCGTCCGACAGGGAAGAGCGGCTACACCTTC
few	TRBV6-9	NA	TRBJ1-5	CASSYSVNQPQHF	TGTGCCAGCAGTTACAGTGTGAATCAGCCCCAGCATTTT
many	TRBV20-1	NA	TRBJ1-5	CSARDLGPLQPQHF	TGCAGTGCTAGAGATTTGGGGCCACTACAGCCCCAGCATTTT
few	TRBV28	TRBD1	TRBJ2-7	CASRTPGGTSYEQYF	TGTGCCAGCCGCACTCCAGGGGGAACCTCCTACGAGCAGTACTTC
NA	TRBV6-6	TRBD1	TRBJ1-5	CASSYSIPGQGARSNQPQHF	TGTGCCAGCAGTTACTCGATTCCGGGACAGGGGGCGCGAAGCAATCAGCCCCAGCATTTT
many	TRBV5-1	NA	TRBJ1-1	CASRARSDTEAFF	TGCGCCAGCAGGGCCAGATCGGACACTGAAGCTTTCTTT
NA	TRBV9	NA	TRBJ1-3	CASSVESSNSGNTIYF	TGTGCCAGCAGCGTAGAATCGAGTAACTCTGGAAACACCATATATTTT
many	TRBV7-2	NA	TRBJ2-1	CASSSWTRTDNEQFF	TGTGCCAGCAGCTCCTGGACTCGAACTGACAATGAGCAGTTCTTC
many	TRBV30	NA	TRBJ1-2	CAWKASGANSF	TGTGCCTGGAAGGCTTCGGGAGCTAACTCCTTC
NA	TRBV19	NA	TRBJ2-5	CASSTPGAETQYF	TGTGCCAGTAGTACCCCGGGAGCAGAGACCCAGTACTTC
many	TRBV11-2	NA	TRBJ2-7	CASSLKGGLLSSYEQYF	TGTGCCAGCAGCTTAAAGGGCGGCCTCCTAAGCTCCTACGAGCAGTACTTC
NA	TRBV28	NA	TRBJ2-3	CASSWRNPITDTQYF	TGTGCCAGCAGTTGGCGGAATCCTATCACAGATACGCAGTATTTT
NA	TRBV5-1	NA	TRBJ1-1	CASSSSWDVMVNTEAFF	TGCGCCAGCAGCTCCTCCTGGGATGTCATGGTCAACACTGAAGCTTTCTTT
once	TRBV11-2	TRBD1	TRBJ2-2	CASSLSGTGTGELVF	TGTGCCAGCAGCTTATCCGGGACAGGGACCGGGGAGCTGGTTTTT
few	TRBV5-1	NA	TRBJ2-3	CASSLGASTDAQYF	TGCGCCAGCAGCTTGGGAGCAAGCACAGATGCGCAGTATTTT
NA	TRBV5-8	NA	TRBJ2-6	CASSLEGVLTF	TGTGCCAGCAGCTTGGAAGGGGTCCTGACTTTC
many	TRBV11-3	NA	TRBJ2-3	CASSLDGGTQYF	TGTGCCAGCAGCTTAGACGGTGGTACGCAGTATTTT
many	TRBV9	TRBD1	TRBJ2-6	CASSFRETGGIGANVLTF	TGTGCCAGCAGCTTTAGGGAGACAGGGGGAATTGGGGCCAACGTCCTGACTTTC
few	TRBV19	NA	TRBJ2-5	CASSSNYGTQYF	TGTGCCAGTAGTAGCAATTATGGGACCCAGTACTTC
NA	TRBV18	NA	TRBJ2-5	CASSPQEATEETQYF	TGTGCCAGCTCACCACAAGAGGCGACGGAAGAGACCCAGTACTTC
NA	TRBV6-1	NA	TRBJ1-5	CASSPSVGGDRPQHF	TGTGCCAGCAGTCCATCAGTTGGAGGGGATCGGCCCCAGCATTTT
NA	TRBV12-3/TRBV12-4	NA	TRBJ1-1	CASSPGQIRYTEAFF	TGTGCCAGCAGTCCAGGACAGATCCGGTATACTGAAGCTTTCTTT
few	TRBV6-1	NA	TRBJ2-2	CASAGSTGELFF	TGTGCCAGCGCCGGGAGTACCGGGGAGCTGTTTTTT
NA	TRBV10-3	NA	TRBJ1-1	CAIQRARGAQTEAFF	TGTGCCATCCAAAGAGCCCGAGGGGCGCAGACTGAAGCTTTCTTT
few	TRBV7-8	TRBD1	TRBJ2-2	CASPRTGMRTGELFF	TGTGCCAGTCCTCGGACAGGAATGAGGACCGGGGAGCTGTTTTTT
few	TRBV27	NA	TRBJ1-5	CASSLRYGGYQPQHF	TGTGCCAGCAGTTTACGCTACGGGGGATATCAGCCCCAGCATTTT
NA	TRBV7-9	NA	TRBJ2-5	CASSPLSRETQYF	TGTGCCAGCAGTCCCCTAAGTCGGGAGACCCAGTACTTC
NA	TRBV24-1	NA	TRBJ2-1	CATSDFGGIKDNEQFF	TGTGCCACCAGTGATTTTGGCGGGATTAAGGACAATGAGCAGTTCTTC
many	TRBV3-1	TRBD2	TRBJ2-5	CASSQLTSGIQSRRDQYF	TGTGCCAGCAGTCAATTAACTAGCGGGATTCAATCGCGGCGAGACCAGTACTTC
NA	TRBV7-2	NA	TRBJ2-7	CASSLMGQGRNEQYF	TGTGCCAGCAGCTTAATGGGGCAGGGGCGCAACGAGCAGTACTTC
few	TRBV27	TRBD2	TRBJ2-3	CASSLWASGSLSKDTQYF	TGTGCCAGCAGTTTATGGGCTAGCGGGAGCCTCTCCAAGGATACGCAGTATTTT
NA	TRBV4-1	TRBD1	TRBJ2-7	CASSQSRQGYEQYF	TGCGCCAGCAGCCAATCCCGACAGGGATACGAGCAGTACTTC
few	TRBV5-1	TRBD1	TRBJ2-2	CASSPRQGYTGELFF	TGCGCCAGCAGCCCAAGACAGGGTTACACCGGGGAGCTGTTTTTT
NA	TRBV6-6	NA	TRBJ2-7	CASSYSPGGSYEQYF	TGTGCCAGCAGTTACTCTCCCGGGGGCTCCTACGAGCAGTACTTC
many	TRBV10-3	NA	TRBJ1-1	CAISEGRGLTEAFF	TGTGCCATCAGTGAGGGACGGGGGCTCACTGAAGCTTTCTTT
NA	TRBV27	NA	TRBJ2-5	CASSLSRGYQETQYF	TGTGCCAGCAGTTTATCGAGGGGGTACCAAGAGACCCAGTACTTC
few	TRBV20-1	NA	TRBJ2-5	CSAQAEAQYF	TGCAGTGCTCAGGCTGAAGCCCAGTACTTC
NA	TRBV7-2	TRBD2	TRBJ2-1	CASSLAPWTSVRNEQFF	TGCGCCAGCAGCTTGGCTCCATGGACTAGCGTGAGAAATGAGCAGTTCTTC
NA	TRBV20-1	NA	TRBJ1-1	CSATVTEAFF	TGCAGTGCTACGGTGACTGAAGCTTTCTTT
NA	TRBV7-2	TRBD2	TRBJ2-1	CASSVREGSHNEQFF	TGTGCCAGCAGCGTCCGGGAGGGCTCCCACAATGAGCAGTTCTTC
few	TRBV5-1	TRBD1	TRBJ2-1	CASRSSTGGPYNEQFF	TGCGCCAGCAGATCGTCTACAGGGGGCCCATACAATGAGCAGTTCTTC
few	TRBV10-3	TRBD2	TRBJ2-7	CAAASGRAYEQYF	TGTGCCGCCGCTAGCGGGAGAGCCTACGAGCAGTACTTC